These 32 T cell receptor beta chains were sequenced from one sample in a study of shared clonotypes between healthy human individuals. Profiled with immunoSEQ multiplex PCR; TCRdb holds only in-frame clones, not every one. This table holds around 980,000 clones, about 84% found once. The sample taken for sequencing was memory CD4+ T cells from PBMCs. As for subset: CD45RA-negative fraction. The origin of the receptors is a man younger than 35 in good health. Some clones in this sample may be carry-over from other donors' samples.

The V and J genes are TRBV5-5 and TRBJ2-3, with 9 bases identical to TRBD2. This CDR3 has 16 residues. Trimming cost V 2 bases and J 1 base; bases outside gene matches: 5. Germline V lookup: CDR1 SGHKS, CDR2 YYEKEE (reference sequence). This CDR3 reads CASSLAGGVGTDTQYF. The CDR3 bases are TGTGCCAGCAGCTTAGCGGGAGGCGTTGGCACAGATACGCAGTATTTT.

The CDR3 bases are TGCGCCAGCAGCTTCGGGCAGGAACGAGAGACCCAGTACTTC. Translation gives CASSFGQERETQYF. V gene TRBV5-1 combines with J gene TRBJ2-5, with D hard to call. With 2 bases removed from V and 4 bases from J, the gap between germline ends came to 12 bases. The CDR3 totals 14 residues. Germline V gene data show CDR1 as SGHRS and CDR2 as YFSETQ.

The rearrangement links TRBV14 to TRBJ2-7; TRBD1 matches 7 bases. From germline, CDR1 is SGHDN and CDR2 FVKESK. J was trimmed by 2 bases and V by 4 bases; bases with no gene match: 2. The CDR3 consists of 13 residues. The CDR3 region has the DNA TGTGCCAGCAGCCGGGACAGAACCTACGAGCAGTACTTC. It is translated as CASSRDRTYEQYF.

The chain has TRBV27 and TRBJ1-2, with D unclear. Trimming removed 4 bases at V and 0 bases at J, with 9 bases between. The CDR3 totals 14 residues. The germline gives CDR1 MNHEY, CDR2 SMNVEV (reference sequence). The CDR3 sequence: CASSSVNSNYGYTF. The DNA of the CDR3 is TGTGCCAGCAGTTCGGTGAATTCTAACTATGGCTACACCTTC.

The V and J genes are TRBV27 and TRBJ2-7; 11 bases agree with TRBD2. CDR1 and CDR2 from the germline V gene are MNHEY and SMNVEV (reference sequence). The CDR3 is made up of 16 amino acids. Germline trimming cut 4 bases from V and 3 bases from J; bases unmatched to any gene: 8. The CDR3 sequence: CASSSLTSGRIYEQYF. DNA for the CDR3: TGTGCCAGCAGTTCCCTTACTAGCGGGAGAATCTACGAGCAGTACTTC.

This sequence joins TRBV30 and TRBJ2-5, with D possibly being TRBD2 (5 bases). CDR3 size: 12 residues. Germline lookup yields CDR1 GTSNPN and CDR2 SVGIG (reference sequence). V was pared by 3 bases and J by 2 bases, with 7 bases between. The CDR3 DNA reads as TGTGCCTGGAGACTAGATCAAGAGACCCAGTACTTC. This gives the protein CAWRLDQETQYF.

The chain uses TRBV10-1 and TRBJ1-5, with D maybe TRBD1 (5 bases). CDR1 WNHNN and CDR2 SYGVQD come from the germline V gene (reference sequence). V lost 6 bases and J 0 bases, leaving 18 bases between the germline ends. The CDR3 is made up of 17 amino acids. The CDR3 here is CASSERGSSGSNQPQHF. In DNA form, the CDR3 reads TGCGCCAGCAGCGAACGGGGCTCTTCGGGTAGCAATCAGCCCCAGCATTTT.

The genes are TRBV4-2 and TRBJ2-5, with D unclear. There are 13 residues in the CDR3. Germline CDR1 is LGHNA and CDR2 is YNFKEQ. V dropped 1 base and J dropped 1 base, with 4 bases sitting between them. The CDR3 reads CASSQGPQETQYF. In DNA form, the CDR3 reads TGTGCCAGCAGCCAAGGCCCCCAAGAGACCCAGTACTTC.

Only one count was recorded for this clone. This chain links TRBV5-1 with TRBJ2-5; 8 bases align to TRBD1. J gave up 1 base and V 6 bases, and 8 bases lay outside the gene matches. Per germline, CDR1 SGHRS and CDR2 YFSETQ. This CDR3 region has 15 residues. The CDR3 here is CASTLGDRRQETQYF. The CDR3 DNA is TGCGCCAGCACCCTTGGGGACAGGCGCCAAGAGACCCAGTACTTC.

The chain is built from TRBV12-5 and TRBJ2-5; 12 nucleotides align to TRBD2. The V gene's germline CDR1 is LGHNT and CDR2 FRNRAP. The CDR3 is 19 residues long. Trimming at V came to 4 bases and at J to 0 bases, leaving 12 bases not matched to a gene. CDR3 sequence (DNA): TGTGCTAGTGGTTCGTGGGGGCGACTAGCGGGAGTCCACCAAGAGACCCAGTACTTC. Translation gives CASGSWGRLAGVHQETQYF.

The CDR3 nucleotides are TGCGCCAGCAGTCCGGACAGGAATAATGAAAAACTGTTTTTT. This translates into CASSPDRNNEKLFF. This chain uses TRBV5-1 with TRBJ1-4, with 7 bases fitting TRBD1. The germline gives CDR1 SGHRS, CDR2 YFSETQ. The trim removed 5 bases at V and 4 bases at J, leaving 5 bases unmatched. This CDR3 is built from 14 residues.

The V gene is TRBV7-9, the J gene TRBJ1-2; unclear D gene. The V gene's germline CDR1 is SEHNR and CDR2 FQNEAQ (reference sequence). The length of the CDR3 is 14 residues. Trimming removed 1 base at V and 0 bases at J, with 6 bases between. The CDR3 sequence: CASSLGVANYGYTF. CDR3 nucleotides: TGTGCCAGCAGCTTAGGAGTGGCTAACTATGGCTACACCTTC.

This chain links TRBV7-9 with TRBJ1-2; D gene unclear. Trimming took off 6 bases at V and 4 bases at J, with 12 bases between the two ends. The CDR3 runs to 13 residues. Per the germline V gene, CDR1 is SEHNR and CDR2 is FQNEAQ (reference sequence). The CDR3 loop is CASRPGVIYGYTF. The CDR3 DNA reads TGTGCCAGCAGGCCCGGTGTGATCTATGGCTACACCTTC.

This clone was observed a handful of times. The chain joins TRBV27 to TRBJ1-1, with D unclear. V dropped 6 bases and J dropped 0 bases, with 11 bases sitting between them. Looked up from germline, CDR1 is MNHEY and CDR2 is SMNVEV (reference sequence). CDR3 length: 14 amino acids. The DNA of the CDR3 is TGTGCCAGCAGCCCCTGGACCGTGAACACTGAAGCTTTCTTT. Protein product: CASSPWTVNTEAFF.

The chain links TRBV7-9 to TRBJ2-5; D is undetermined. This CDR3 is 14 amino acids long. Trimming left V 3 bases short and J 5 bases short, with 13 bases between. Germline V gene lookup returns CDR1 SEHNR and CDR2 FQNEAQ (reference sequence). The CDR3: CASSFTGLTETQYF. DNA of the CDR3: TGTGCCAGCAGCTTCACGGGCCTTACCGAGACCCAGTACTTC.

The chain is built from TRBV2 and TRBJ2-5; D is ambiguous. This CDR3 spans 11 amino acids. Trimming took off 8 bases at V and 3 bases at J, with 7 bases between the two ends. Germline CDR1 is SNHLY and CDR2 is FYNNEI. Here the CDR3 reads CASGAKETQYF. The CDR3 DNA reads TGTGCCAGCGGAGCCAAAGAGACCCAGTACTTC.

The rearrangement joins TRBV6-1 to TRBJ2-3, with D possibly matching TRBD1 (6 bases). Germline V CDR1 and CDR2: MNHNS, SASEGT. The CDR3 totals 16 residues. V lost 5 bases and J 2 bases, leaving 17 bases between the germline ends. In DNA form, the CDR3 reads TGTGCCAGCAGTCAAGGGACATCCGGTGACACAGATACGCAGTATTTT. Amino acid sequence: CASSQGTSGDTDTQYF.

The V gene is TRBV5-1, the J gene TRBJ2-2; D is perhaps TRBD1 (6 bases). The CDR3 is 15 residues long. The germline V and J ends were trimmed by 3 bases and 1 base, with 10 bases remaining between them. The germline V gene has CDR1 SGHRS and CDR2 YFSETQ. The CDR3 loop reads CASSSPTGNTGELFF. CDR3 in DNA: TGCGCCAGCAGCTCGCCGACAGGGAACACCGGGGAGCTGTTTTTT.

J is TRBJ1-3 and V is TRBV7-9, with TRBD1 as a possible D gene (5 bases). CDR1 and CDR2 from the germline V gene are SEHNR and FQNEAQ (reference sequence). The length of the CDR3 is 16 residues. V was shortened by 4 bases and J by 2 bases, with 15 bases between the two germline ends. The CDR3 protein is CASSSQPGGPGNTIYF. CDR3 coding DNA: TGTGCCAGCAGCTCGCAGCCGGGGGGACCTGGAAACACCATATATTTT.

J is TRBJ2-1 and V is TRBV6-6; D is possibly TRBD2 (6 bases). CDR3 length: 13 residues. Trimming pared 7 bases from V and 9 bases from J, leaving 16 bases between. Germline values: CDR1 MNHNY, CDR2 SVGAGI (reference sequence). CDR3 coding DNA: TGTGCCAGCACGGCCGGGGAGGAGGCTGAGCAGTTCTTC. Translated: CASTAGEEAEQFF.

The rearrangement joins TRBV15 to TRBJ1-2, with 7 bases that match TRBD1. This CDR3 has 15 residues. Trimming removed 0 bases from V and 3 bases from J; junction bases left unmatched: 4. Germline V lookup: CDR1 LNHNV, CDR2 YYDKDF (reference sequence). CDR3 region: CATSRETGSDYGYTF. In DNA, the CDR3 is TGTGCCACCAGCAGAGAGACAGGGTCGGACTATGGCTACACCTTC. Together with reference TRBV15 and TRBJ1-2, the CDR3 gives the full variable domain: DAMVIQNPRYQVTQFGKPVTLSCSQTLNHNVMYWYQQKSSQAPKLLFHYYDKDFNNEADTPDNFQSRRPNTSFCFLDIRSPGLGDTAMYLCATSRETGSDYGYTFGSGTRLTVV.

Notes on this clone: The CDR3 carries no conserved terminal phenylalanine or tryptophan, so it likely arises from a read error. This chain links TRBV28 with TRBJ2-4, with D uncertain. CDR3 size: 17 residues. Looked up from germline, CDR1 is MDHEN and CDR2 is SYDVKM. CDR3 loop: CASSPQIAGLNWNTQYL. The CDR3 DNA reads as TGTGCCAGCAGTCCCCAAATTGCCGGGCTAAACTGGAACACTCAGTACCTC.

V gene TRBV19 combines with J gene TRBJ1-5; a possible D gene is TRBD1 (5 bases). Germline V lookup: CDR1 LNHDA, CDR2 SQIVND (reference sequence). The CDR3 covers 14 residues. V was clipped by 10 bases and J by 1 base, with 14 bases between them. The CDR3 DNA sequence: TGTGCCACGGCATGGGGCGAGAGCAATCAGCCCCAGCATTTT. This encodes CATAWGESNQPQHF. Full variable domain (remainder filled in from reference TRBV19 and TRBJ1-5): DGGITQSPKYLFRKEGQNVTLSCEQNLNHDAMYWYRQDPGQGLRLIYYSQIVNDFQKGDIAEGYSVSREKKESFPLTVTSAQKNPTAFYLCATAWGESNQPQHFGDGTRLSIL.

V is TRBV19 and J is TRBJ2-5; 7 positions agree with TRBD2. Germline lookup yields CDR1 LNHDA and CDR2 SQIVND (reference sequence). The CDR3 is 12 residues long. J was trimmed by 5 bases and V by 10 bases; bases with no gene match: 7. CDR3 in amino acids: CATSAGRETQYF. The CDR3 coding sequence is TGTGCCACCTCAGCGGGGCGGGAGACCCAGTACTTC.

The rearrangement joins TRBV28 to TRBJ1-1, with D possibly being TRBD1 (5 bases). Trimming took 3 bases from V and 2 from J, leaving 10 bases between them. The germline V gene has CDR1 MDHEN and CDR2 SYDVKM. The CDR3 sequence is 14 residues long. CDR3 nucleotide sequence: TGTGCCAGCAGTTTCGGGGGGGATAACACTGAAGCTTTCTTT. It translates to CASSFGGDNTEAFF.

This clone was counted once. This specimen includes other DNA sequences encoding the same CDR3. The J gene is TRBJ1-2, the V gene TRBV28; D is undetermined. Germline CDR1 is MDHEN and CDR2 is SYDVKM. V was shortened by 2 bases and J by 4 bases, with 5 bases between the two germline ends. CDR3 size: 12 residues. Here the CDR3 reads CASSLGSYGYTF. CDR3 DNA: TGTGCCAGCAGTTTAGGTAGCTATGGCTACACCTTC.

V is TRBV7-9 and J is TRBJ2-1; tentative D call: TRBD2 (7 bases). Trimming pared 1 base from V and 3 bases from J, leaving 10 bases between. Germline loops: CDR1 SEHNR, CDR2 FQNEAQ (reference sequence). The CDR3 is made up of 15 amino acids. Here the CDR3 DNA reads TGTGCCAGCAGCTTAGGCGGGGGCGGCTACAATGAGCAGTTCTTC. Encoded protein: CASSLGGGGYNEQFF.

With regard to this clone: Other DNA sequences in the sample encode the same CDR3. The chain has TRBV7-2 and TRBJ2-7, with unresolved D. CDR3 length: 14 amino acids. CDR1 and CDR2 (germline): SGHTA, FQGNSA. V lost 1 base and J 0 bases, leaving 7 bases between the germline ends. The CDR3 DNA sequence: TGTGCCAGCAGCTTAGGGGGTTACTCCTACGAGCAGTACTTC. Residues: CASSLGGYSYEQYF.

The CDR3 is CASSPSRQAPYEQYF. The CDR3 DNA follows: TGCGCCAGCTCCCCGTCGCGACAGGCACCCTACGAGCAGTACTTC. V and J are TRBV10-1 and TRBJ2-7; TRBD1 might be the D (6 bases). Trimming removed 8 bases from V and 2 bases from J, with 19 bases in between. CDR3 length equals 15 residues. Germline V CDR1 and CDR2: WNHNN, SYGVQD (reference sequence).

This clone was detected only a few times. The V gene is TRBV9, the J gene TRBJ2-7; 8 bases match TRBD1. J gave up 7 bases and V 0 bases, and 12 bases lay outside the gene matches. Germline CDR1 reads SGDLS; CDR2 reads YYNGEE. This CDR3 region has 16 residues. CDR3 residues: CASSVAAARQGAEQYF. CDR3 nucleotides: TGTGCCAGCAGCGTAGCTGCGGCCCGCCAGGGGGCAGAGCAGTACTTC.

In DNA form, the CDR3 reads TGTGCCACCAGCAGAACTAGCACAGGGTGGAGCCCCAACGAGCAGTACTTC. It translates to CATSRTSTGWSPNEQYF. The rearrangement links TRBV15 to TRBJ2-7; D may be TRBD1 or TRBD2 (6 bases each). Trimming stripped 2 bases from V and 5 bases from J, with 22 bases between. Germline V gene sequence: CDR1 LNHNV, CDR2 YYDKDF (reference sequence). This CDR3 has 17 residues.

The chain is built from TRBV6-5 and TRBJ1-1, with D unclear. V dropped 10 bases and J dropped 10 bases, with 16 bases sitting between them. The length of the CDR3 is 11 residues. The germline V gene has CDR1 MNHEY and CDR2 SVGAGI. The CDR3 DNA reads TGTGCCACCTCCAGGACCGGTGGAGCTTTCTTT. Translation: CATSRTGGAFF.